The 14 T cell receptor beta chains given below trace back to one sample, sequenced in a study of CD8 T cells in ankylosing spondylitis. Using its own MiXCR run on the 5' RACE reads, TCRdb lists one record per CDR3 protein. The table includes 200,000 to 300,000 distinct CDR3 sequences, 7.5% to 9.5% detected once. The sample consisted of blood, either unsorted or a sorted T cell fraction (not recorded which). These receptors originate from a female donor with ankylosing spondylitis or in good health (not recorded which).

Points on this clonotype: A read error may be the cause here, since a much bigger clone is one base away. The genes are TRBV7-7 and TRBJ2-1; possible D gene TRBD1, 7 bases. Per the germline V gene, CDR1 is SSHAT and CDR2 is FNYEAQ (reference sequence). V dropped 7 bases and J dropped 12 bases, with 25 bases sitting between them. The CDR3 covers 15 residues. This CDR3 is CASNPGGSYNERQFF. The CDR3 DNA sequence: TGTGCCAGCAACCCAGGGGGGTCCTACAATGAGCGGCAGTTCTTC. The full variable domain, its missing parts supplied by reference TRBV7-7 and TRBJ2-1, is GAGVSQSPRYKVTKRGQDVTLRCDPISSHATLYWYQQALGQGPEFLTYFNYEAQPDKSGLPSDRFSAERPEGSISTLTIQRTEQRDSAMYRCASNPGGSYNERQFFGPGTRLTVL.

About this clonotype itself: This sequence may be a read error, since a much larger clone differs from it by one base. This chain uses TRBV30 with TRBJ1-1; D unresolved. Germline CDR1 is GTSNPN and CDR2 is SVGIG (reference sequence). V shed 5 bases and J shed 0 bases, with 10 bases lying between them. CDR3 size: 13 residues. The CDR3 coding sequence is TGTGCCTGGTTGAAAACCGTGAACACTGAAGCTTTCTTT. This encodes CAWLKTVNTEAFF.

The sample holds many counts of this clonotype. The chain's CDR3 is CSARDWGGSTEAFF. For the CDR3, the DNA is TGCAGTGCTAGAGACTGGGGAGGTAGCACTGAAGCTTTCTTT. This chain uses TRBV20-1 with TRBJ1-1; no firm D call. The germline V gene encodes CDR1 DFQATT and CDR2 SNEGSKA (reference sequence). Trimming removed 0 bases at V and 4 bases at J, with 12 bases between. CDR3 length: 14 residues.

The table lists this clonotype with many counts. The chain employs TRBV5-1 and TRBJ1-5, with D perhaps TRBD1 (6 bases). Germline values: CDR1 SGHRS, CDR2 YFSETQ. The CDR3 spans 13 residues. V lost 7 bases, J lost 3 bases, and 11 bases lay in between. CDR3 region: CASSAGDNQPQHF. In DNA form, the CDR3 reads TGCGCCAGCTCTGCAGGGGACAATCAGCCCCAGCATTTT. Combining the CDR3 with reference TRBV5-1 and TRBJ1-5 gives the whole variable domain KAGVTQTPRYLIKTRGQQVTLSCSPISGHRSVSWYQQTPGQGLQFLFEYFSETQRNKGNFPGRFSGRQFSNSRSEMNVSTLELGDSALYLCASSAGDNQPQHFGDGTRLSIL.

This clonotype was detected only a few times. A much more abundant neighbour one base away suggests this may be a read error. The chain employs TRBV15 and TRBJ1-1; perhaps TRBD1 as D (5 bases). The CDR3 totals 16 residues. CDR1 and CDR2 (germline): LNHNV, YYDKDF (reference sequence). The CDR3 is CSTSRDRGEGGTEAFF. The CDR3 nucleotides are TGTTCCACCAGCAGAGATCGGGGCGAGGGAGGAACTGAAGCTTTCTTT.

This clonotype was counted many times. The chain joins TRBV5-5 to TRBJ1-1; D is uncertain. The CDR3 is made up of 15 amino acids. Germline V gene data show CDR1 as SGHKS and CDR2 as YYEKEE (reference sequence). Trimming pared 0 bases from V and 10 bases from J, leaving 19 bases between. The CDR3 region has the DNA TGTGCCAGCAGCTTGGAGCTCCTCACCCGGCTGGGAGCTTTCTTT. Translating gives CASSLELLTRLGAFF.

This clonotype was seen a few times. This rearrangement joins TRBV2 to TRBJ2-3, with TRBD1 matching 7 bases. Trimming removed 6 bases from V and 2 bases from J; junction bases left unmatched: 5. This CDR3 has 14 residues. CDR1 is SNHLY, CDR2 FYNNEI, per germline. The CDR3 reads CASSRDSPTDTQYF. Here the CDR3 DNA reads TGTGCCAGCAGCAGGGACAGCCCCACAGATACGCAGTATTTT.

This clonotype was counted at least ten times. The chain combines TRBV3-1 with TRBJ1-5, with unresolved D. Trimming stripped 4 bases from V and 5 bases from J, with 18 bases between. This CDR3 spans 16 amino acids. Germline V gene data show CDR1 as LGHDT and CDR2 as YNNKEL (reference sequence). CDR3 bases: TGTGCCAGCAGCCCCGGCTCAGGACGGCGAGATCAGCCCCAGCATTTT. Translation gives CASSPGSGRRDQPQHF.

This clonotype was seen repeatedly, ten times or more. The chain joins TRBV7-2 to TRBJ2-5, with D unresolved. Germline assignment: CDR1 SGHTA and CDR2 FQGNSA. Trimming pared 5 bases from V and 2 bases from J, leaving 9 bases between. The CDR3 has 13 amino acids. The CDR3 here is CASSTRSQETQYF. In DNA, the CDR3 is TGTGCCAGCAGCACAAGGTCACAAGAGACCCAGTACTTC. Filled out from reference TRBV7-2 and TRBJ2-5, the complete variable domain reads GAGVSQSPSNKVTEKGKDVELRCDPISGHTALYWYRQSLGQGLEFLIYFQGNSAPDKSGLPSDRFSAERTGGSVSTLTIQRTQQEDSAVYLCASSTRSQETQYFGPGTRLLVL.

The chain carries TRBV7-2 and TRBJ2-5, with TRBD2 matching 13 bases. The CDR3 runs to 15 residues. Looked up from germline, CDR1 is SGHTA and CDR2 is FQGNSA. J gave up 7 bases and V 5 bases, and 7 bases lay outside the gene matches. The CDR3 DNA sequence: TGTGCCAGCAGCGCGCCCACTAGCGGGAGGGGGACCCAGTACTTC. Amino acids: CASSAPTSGRGTQYF. Filled out from reference TRBV7-2 and TRBJ2-5, the complete variable domain reads GAGVSQSPSNKVTEKGKDVELRCDPISGHTALYWYRQSLGQGLEFLIYFQGNSAPDKSGLPSDRFSAERTGGSVSTLTIQRTQQEDSAVYLCASSAPTSGRGTQYFGPGTRLLVL.

Ten or more counts support this clonotype. The rearrangement joins TRBV12-3 or TRBV12-4 to TRBJ1-2; 9 nucleotides agree with TRBD1. Losses at the gene ends were 5 bases for V and 2 bases for J; bases not matched to a gene: 15. The CDR3 consists of 18 residues. This chain's CDR3 is CASSPMTGGIARNYGYTF. CDR3 DNA sequence: TGTGCCAGCAGTCCCATGACAGGGGGTATTGCCCGGAACTATGGCTACACCTTC.

This clonotype was recorded many times. The rearrangement joins TRBV6-5 to TRBJ1-4, with D tentatively TRBD1 (5 bases). The CDR3 is made up of 14 amino acids. CDR1 is MNHEY and CDR2 is SVGAGI in the germline V gene. V was pared by 0 bases and J by 8 bases, with 10 bases between. The CDR3 DNA sequence: TGTGCCAGCAGTTACTCGACAGTTAGGGAAAAACTGTTTTTT. Translation: CASSYSTVREKLFF.

This clonotype was observed at least ten times. As DNA, the CDR3 is TGCAGTGCCACAGAGGGTGGATTAGATGAGCAGTTCTTC. This gives the protein CSATEGGLDEQFF. V usage is TRBV20-1 and J usage is TRBJ2-1; a possible D gene is TRBD2 (5 bases). Trimming removed 6 bases at V and 8 bases at J, with 17 bases between. From germline, CDR1 is DFQATT and CDR2 SNEGSKA (reference sequence). This CDR3 is built from 13 residues.

This clonotype has ten or more counts. The J gene is TRBJ1-2, the V gene TRBV5-5; no definite D call. This CDR3 is 18 amino acids long. The germline V gene encodes CDR1 SGHKS and CDR2 YYEKEE (reference sequence). The V gene lost 1 base and the J gene lost 4 bases, with 23 bases spanning the gap. In nucleotides, the CDR3 is TGTGCCAGCAGCTTGCTGCCCCCGGATATGGCGTTAAGCTATGGCTACACCTTC. Translation gives CASSLLPPDMALSYGYTF.